This T cell receptor beta chain is drawn from a study of tumor-infiltrating lymphocytes in primary liver carcinoma. With regard to this clonotype: The junction does not match germline at one end; this may be a read error.

TCR beta cDNA was prepared out of roughly 0.45 ug total RNA by means of a constant-region primer. Slightly modified ARM-PCR served as the procedure for the TCR beta libraries. These libraries came from three rounds of nested multiplex PCR. Running around 9 cycles apiece, the first two PCR rounds relied on TRBV1-TRBV30 forward primers together with a C-beta reverse primer. TCRdb ran MiXCR on the multiplex PCR reads and lists one entry per CDR3 protein. The data show 30,000 to 35,000 distinct CDR3 sequences, over 65% seen once. Bulk tissue was left unsorted, and RNA and DNA were co-extracted from 20-30 mg of it. Surgical resection was used to treat these primary liver carcinoma patients. Patients carried chronic HBV infection without prior treatment. Per the germline V gene, CDR1 is LGHNA and CDR2 is YNFKEQ. The CDR3 is 16 residues long.

The TCR comes from a man in his forties with primary liver carcinoma and hepatitis B virus infection. Sequenced input: liver tumor tissue from sampling region 5. Subset of the sample: tumor region T5, tumor centre. The V gene is TRBV4-2, the J gene TRBJ2-4; TRBD1 agrees at 8 bases. This CDR3 reads CASSQDRGRAKNIQHF. The CDR3 DNA follows: TGTGCCAGCAGCCAAGACAGGGGGCGAGCCAAAAACATTCAGCACTTC.